The clone carrying this TCR beta chain came up a few times. Antigen unknown. Deletions cut 5 bases from V and 0 bases from J, with 11 bases between. The CDR3 length is 15 residues. Germline values: CDR1 SGHAT, CDR2 FQNNGV. The sample is drawn from a study of T cells in Graves' hyperthyroidism and ophthalmopathy. Study-level results: Blood also held most thyroid clonotypes expanded beyond 0.001.

In making diagnoses, clinical symptoms, serum thyroxine and TRAb, thyroid ultrasound and orbital computed tomography were all used. It was RNA transcripts that yielded the amplified TCR beta CDR3 regions. Initially, a first-round RT-PCR of the TCR CDR3 employed the HTBI primer set. Each CDR3 protein gets one entry after TCRdb re-called the multiplex PCR reads with MiXCR. This sample carries approximately 620,000 distinct CDR3 sequences, approximately 15% of them seen once, and the ten largest clones take 2.5% to 4%. This chain joins TRBV11-2 and TRBJ1-3; weak D call: TRBD1 (6 bases). Sequencing was performed on blood. This TCR was sampled from a middle-aged woman with Graves' ophthalmopathy. CDR3 loop: CASSPPGASGNTIYF. In nucleotides, the CDR3 is TGTGCCAGCAGCCCACCAGGGGCCTCTGGAAACACCATATATTTT.